This is a list of T cell receptor beta chains from one sample in a study of blood T cell repertoires in COVID-19. Profiling relied on immunoSEQ multiplex PCR, and the TCRdb table lists in-frame clones only, not all of them. The sample contains a few hundred thousand clones, more than 80% of which appear only once. The sample was PBMCs or T cells enriched from blood (not recorded which). The receptors originated from a man aged 40-49 years who had recovered from COVID-19. CDR3s include the opening cysteine and the closing phenylalanine or tryptophan. The D gene is left open where the match is weak. The size field is filled for only some rows; it gives once, few, many or a size class.

DNA | CDR3 | V | size | J | D
TGCGCCAGCAGTGAATCCGGGTGGCATTCACCCCTCCACTTT | CASSESGWHSPLHF | TRBV10-2 | few | TRBJ1-6 | -
TGCAGCGTTCATCCACAGGGGGTAGAGGGCTACACCTTC | CSVHPQGVEGYTF | TRBV29-1 | - | TRBJ1-2 | TRBD1
TGTGCCAGCAGCTACGGGTTTGAGCAGTTCTTC | CASSYGFEQFF | TRBV5-6 | - | TRBJ2-1 | -
TGCGCCAGCAGCTTGGGCGGACAGGGAAATAACTATGGCTACACCTTC | CASSLGGQGNNYGYTF | TRBV5-1 | - | TRBJ1-2 | TRBD1
TGTGCCAGCAGCCCCGACATCTCTGGAAACACCATATATTTT | CASSPDISGNTIYF | TRBV7-2 | - | TRBJ1-3 | -
TGTGCCAGCGGATGGGGGGGGGACAGGCTGAACACTGAAGCTTTCTTT | CASGWGGDRLNTEAFF | TRBV5-8 | - | TRBJ1-1 | TRBD1
TGCGCCAGCAGCTTGTCATCTCCTAGCGGGGGAGAGACCCAGTACTTC | CASSLSSPSGGETQYF | TRBV5-1 | few | TRBJ2-5 | TRBD2
TGTGCCAGCAGGGGGAAGGGGACAAATGGCTACACCTTC | CASRGKGTNGYTF | TRBV6-5 | - | TRBJ1-2 | -
TGTGCCAGCAGCCAGAGGGACATGAACACTGAAGCTTTCTTT | CASSQRDMNTEAFF | TRBV4-2 | - | TRBJ1-1 | -
TGTGCCAGCAGCTTAGACTGGACAGGGACCATGAACACTGAAGCTTTCTTT | CASSLDWTGTMNTEAFF | TRBV11-2 | few | TRBJ1-1 | TRBD1
TGTGCCAGCAGTCGCGGGCCCTGGGGCTACACCTTC | CASSRGPWGYTF | TRBV3-1/TRBV3-2 | - | TRBJ1-2 | -
TGTGCCAGCAGCCAACTGGGACTAGCGGGCTCTAGCACAGATACGCAGTATTTT | CASSQLGLAGSSTDTQYF | TRBV3-1/TRBV3-2 | - | TRBJ2-3 | TRBD2
TGTGCCAGTAGCAGGGACAGGGGATTCTCTGAAGCTTTCTTT | CASSRDRGFSEAFF | TRBV19 | - | TRBJ1-1 | TRBD1
TGTGCCAGCAGCCCCCGGGACAGCTCTGGAAACACCATATATTTT | CASSPRDSSGNTIYF | TRBV7-8 | - | TRBJ1-3 | TRBD1
TGTGCCAGCACCCAGGGGTCAGGGGGCCAAGAGACCCAGTACTTC | CASTQGSGGQETQYF | TRBV14 | - | TRBJ2-5 | TRBD1
TGTGCCAGCAGCATGCGGACCAACGGGGATACCCAGTACTTC | CASSMRTNGDTQYF | TRBV5-4 | - | TRBJ2-5 | -
TGTGCCAGCAGCCATTTATCGACAGGGGGCTACACCTTC | CASSHLSTGGYTF | TRBV3-1/TRBV3-2 | - | TRBJ1-2 | TRBD1
TGTGCCAGCAGTTACTCCGACAGGGTTAGAGACTACACCTTC | CASSYSDRVRDYTF | TRBV6-6 | - | TRBJ1-2 | TRBD1
TGTGCCAGCTCACCCTACTTATATGACCAGGGGGCCGCTTTCTTT | CASSPYLYDQGAAFF | TRBV18 | - | TRBJ1-1 | TRBD1
TGTGCCAGCAACGCCTATTCAGCAGGGGGCGATGGCTACACCTTC | CASNAYSAGGDGYTF | TRBV5-6 | once | TRBJ1-2 | TRBD1
TGTGCCAGCAGCTCACAAGGGGGGGTGCACACTGAAGCTTTCTTT | CASSSQGGVHTEAFF | TRBV7-9 | - | TRBJ1-1 | -
TGTGCCAGCAGCCACGGACTAGCGGGAACTACCGGGGAGCTGTTTTTT | CASSHGLAGTTGELFF | TRBV7-6 | - | TRBJ2-2 | TRBD2
TGTGCCAGCAGTGTACAACTAGCGGGAGACCACAATGAGCAGTTCTTC | CASSVQLAGDHNEQFF | TRBV6-6 | few | TRBJ2-1 | TRBD2
TGTGCCAGCAGTCTCCGGGCGGGAGGTAACACCGGGGAGCTGTTTTTT | CASSLRAGGNTGELFF | TRBV27 | few | TRBJ2-2 | TRBD2
TGTCAAATTAAGGAGAACTATGGCTACACCTTC | CQIKENYGYTF | TRBV29-1 | few | TRBJ1-2 | -
TGTGCCAGCAGCCGGGAGCTAGGGTCCTACAATGAGCAGTTCTTC | CASSRELGSYNEQFF | TRBV7-2 | - | TRBJ2-1 | -
TGCGCCAGCACCCGACAGGGCAGCACAGATACGCAGTATTTT | CASTRQGSTDTQYF | TRBV5-1 | once | TRBJ2-3 | TRBD1
TGCGCCAGCAGCTTGGCCGGAGATCTCACAGATACGCAGTATTTT | CASSLAGDLTDTQYF | TRBV5-1 | - | TRBJ2-3 | -
TGTGCCAGTAGTTTCGGACAGAGATTCTATGGCTACACCTTC | CASSFGQRFYGYTF | TRBV19 | - | TRBJ1-2 | -
TGTGCCAGCAGCGTAGGGGCGGGAGTCGGTTACGAGCAGTACTTC | CASSVGAGVGYEQYF | TRBV9 | - | TRBJ2-7 | TRBD2
TGTGCCAGCAGTTACTCCCGGTTTAGCGGGAGGGTTCCGTACTTC | CASSYSRFSGRVPYF | TRBV6-5 | - | TRBJ2-5 | TRBD2
TGTGCCAGCAGCTATGGACTAGCGGGAGGAGAGCAGTTCTTC | CASSYGLAGGEQFF | TRBV7-2 | - | TRBJ2-1 | TRBD2
TGTGCCAGTACCCTTTTGACAGACTCGCGGCCCCAGCATTTT | CASTLLTDSRPQHF | TRBV19 | - | TRBJ1-5 | -
TGTGCCACCAGCGACGATCGGGAGGGAGAAGAGACCCAGTACTTC | CATSDDREGEETQYF | TRBV24-1 | - | TRBJ2-5 | TRBD2
TGTGCCAGCAGCCAAGCCACCCAGCGGGGGCAAGAGACCCAGTACTTC | CASSQATQRGQETQYF | TRBV4-2 | - | TRBJ2-5 | TRBD2
TGCAGCGTTGAACGACAGTCGGGCGGGGAGCTGTTTTTT | CSVERQSGGELFF | TRBV29-1 | - | TRBJ2-2 | -
TGTGCCAGTGTGTCCGCTTGGGCATCTAACTATGGCTACACCTTC | CASVSAWASNYGYTF | TRBV19 | - | TRBJ1-2 | -
TGTGCCAGCAGCCAAGTAATAGCCTATGGCTACACCTTC | CASSQVIAYGYTF | TRBV14 | - | TRBJ1-2 | -
TGTGCCAGCAGCCCAACCAGGGGGAACACTGAAGCTTTCTTT | CASSPTRGNTEAFF | TRBV11-2 | - | TRBJ1-1 | -
TGTGCCAGAAGCTGGACAGGGAGTGTCTTCAATCAGCCCCAGCATTTT | CARSWTGSVFNQPQHF | TRBV5-3 | - | TRBJ1-5 | TRBD1
TGCAGTGCAAGTAAGCAGGGAAGCTCCTACAATGAGCAGTTCTTC | CSASKQGSSYNEQFF | TRBV20-1 | - | TRBJ2-1 | -
TGTGCCAGCTCACCACGGGGCGCGACCGGGGAGCTGTTTTTT | CASSPRGATGELFF | TRBV18 | few | TRBJ2-2 | -
TGTGCCACCAGTGACGGCGGGGGTCCCCAAGAGACCCAGTACTTC | CATSDGGGPQETQYF | TRBV24-1 | - | TRBJ2-5 | TRBD2
TGTGCCAGCACCTTGCAGGGTGAAGCTTTCTTT | CASTLQGEAFF | TRBV6-5 | - | TRBJ1-1 | -
TGTGCCAGCAGCCCTACGGGTGATACGCAGTATTTT | CASSPTGDTQYF | TRBV3-1/TRBV3-2 | - | TRBJ2-3 | -
TGTGCTAGTGGTTCCAGTGGTAGCAATCAGCCCCAGCATTTT | CASGSSGSNQPQHF | TRBV12-5 | once | TRBJ1-5 | -
TGCAGCGTTGGTTTTGCAGGAATGAACACTGAAGCTTTCTTT | CSVGFAGMNTEAFF | TRBV29-1 | few | TRBJ1-1 | -
TGTGCTAGTGGTCAAACGGAGGGCGGCTACACCTTC | CASGQTEGGYTF | TRBV12-5 | - | TRBJ1-2 | -
TGTGCCAGCAGTCAAGGGGGAACTGAAGCTTTCTTT | CASSQGGTEAFF | TRBV12-3/TRBV12-4 | - | TRBJ1-1 | -
TGTGCCAGCAGCGCCCGACAGGTCACAGATACGCAGTATTTT | CASSARQVTDTQYF | TRBV9 | once | TRBJ2-3 | -
TGCGCCAGCAGCTTGTTGAATAGCGGCGAGCAGTTCTTC | CASSLLNSGEQFF | TRBV5-1 | - | TRBJ2-1 | -